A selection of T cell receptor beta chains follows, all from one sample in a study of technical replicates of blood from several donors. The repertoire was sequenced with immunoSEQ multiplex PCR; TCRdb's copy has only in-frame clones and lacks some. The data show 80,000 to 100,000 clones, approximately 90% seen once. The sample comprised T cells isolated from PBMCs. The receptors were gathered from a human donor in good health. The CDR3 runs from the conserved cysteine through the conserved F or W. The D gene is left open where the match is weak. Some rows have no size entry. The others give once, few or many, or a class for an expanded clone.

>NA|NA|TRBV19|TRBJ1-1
TGTGCCAGTAGTATACCCGTCAGGGATGGGATGAACACTGAAGCTTTCTTT
CASSIPVRDGMNTEAFF
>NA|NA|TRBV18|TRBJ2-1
TGTGCCAGCGGTCAGTCGATTAACAATGAGCAGTTCTTC
CASGQSINNEQFF
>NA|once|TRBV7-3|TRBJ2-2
TGTGCCAGCAGCTTAAACAGCTATACTAACACCGGGGAGCTGTTTTTT
CASSLNSYTNTGELFF
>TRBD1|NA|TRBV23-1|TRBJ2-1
TGCGCCAGCAGTCAAGTGTCACAGGGGGCGTGCCACAATGAGCAGTTCTTC
CASSQVSQGACHNEQFF
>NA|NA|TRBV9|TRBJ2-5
TGTGCCAGCAGCGTAACACCGCAGATAGAGACCCAGTACTTC
CASSVTPQIETQYF
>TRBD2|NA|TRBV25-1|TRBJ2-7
TGTGCCAGCAGTGAATCAGGTCTACTCGGGGGGAACGAGCAGTACTTC
CASSESGLLGGNEQYF
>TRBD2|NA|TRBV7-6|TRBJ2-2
TGTGCCAGCAGCTTAGCCCCCCCGGGACTAGCGGGAAACACCGGGGAGCTGTTTTTT
CASSLAPPGLAGNTGELFF
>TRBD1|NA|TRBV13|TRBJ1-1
TGTGCCAGCAGCGTACAGGGGGCCCCCCTTGTGGAAGCTTTCTTT
CASSVQGAPLVEAFF
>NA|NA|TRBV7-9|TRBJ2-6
TGTGCCAGCAGCGCCCCGGGGACTCGAGTGGGGGCCAACGTCCTGACTTTC
CASSAPGTRVGANVLTF
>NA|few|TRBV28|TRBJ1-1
TGTGCCAGCAGTTTATTTTCGGTCACTGAAGCTTTCTTT
CASSLFSVTEAFF
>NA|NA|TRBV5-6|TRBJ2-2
TGTGCCAGCAGCTTGGGCAGCACCGGGGAGCTGTTTTTT
CASSLGSTGELFF
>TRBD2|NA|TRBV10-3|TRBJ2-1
TGTGCCATCAGTGGGGGGGGAGGGCACTACAATGAGCAGTTCTTC
CAISGGGGHYNEQFF
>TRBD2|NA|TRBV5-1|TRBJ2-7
TGCGCCAGCAGCCATGGGACTATTGGCTACGAGCAGTACTTC
CASSHGTIGYEQYF
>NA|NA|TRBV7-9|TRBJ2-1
TGTGCCAGCAGCTTAGGGGCCCAGGGGCAGTTCTTC
CASSLGAQGQFF
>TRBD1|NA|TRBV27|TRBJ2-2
TGTGCCAGCAGTTCGACAGGGCCGGACACCGGGGAGCTGTTTTTT
CASSSTGPDTGELFF